This T cell receptor (beta chain) was documented in a study of resident and recirculating memory T cells in vitiligo. Clones were sequenced by immunoSEQ multiplex PCR, and TCRdb holds only the in-frame ones, with some missing. The repertoire has roughly 80,000 clones, around 90% of them found once; the top ten carry about 4.8%. Germline CDR1 is SGHRS and CDR2 is YFSETQ. The CDR3 contains 15 residues. With 4 bases clipped from V and 4 bases from J, the junction kept 6 bases outside the gene matches. The sample comprised blood. The chain recombines TRBV5-1 with TRBJ2-2; 8 nucleotides align to TRBD1. The sequence was collected from a male donor with vitiligo. CDR3: CASSPQGASTGELFF. CDR3 in DNA: TGCGCCAGCAGCCCCCAGGGGGCGTCCACCGGGGAGCTGTTTTTT.